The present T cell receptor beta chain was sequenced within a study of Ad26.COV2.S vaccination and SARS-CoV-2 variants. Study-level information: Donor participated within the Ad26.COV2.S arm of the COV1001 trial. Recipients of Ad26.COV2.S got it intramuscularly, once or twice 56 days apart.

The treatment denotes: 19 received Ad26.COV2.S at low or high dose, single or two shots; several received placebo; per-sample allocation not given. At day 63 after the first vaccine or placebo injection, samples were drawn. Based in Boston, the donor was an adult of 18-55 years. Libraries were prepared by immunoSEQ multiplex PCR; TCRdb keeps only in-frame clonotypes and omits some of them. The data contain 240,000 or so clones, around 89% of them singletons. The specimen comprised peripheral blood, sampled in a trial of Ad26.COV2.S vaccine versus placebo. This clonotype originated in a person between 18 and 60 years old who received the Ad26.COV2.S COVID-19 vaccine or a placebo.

The CDR3 region is CASRDRGVSTDTQYF. DNA of the CDR3: TGTGCCAGTAGGGACAGGGGCGTTAGCACAGATACGCAGTATTTT. V is TRBV19 and J is TRBJ2-3; 9 bases match TRBD1. The V gene's germline CDR1 is LNHDA and CDR2 SQIVND (reference sequence). Germline trimming cut 6 bases from V and 0 bases from J; bases unmatched to any gene: 4. This CDR3 comprises 15 residues.